This T cell receptor (beta chain) appears in the sequencing data of a study of T cell responses to AZD1222 COVID-19 vaccine. Study findings and constraints: Donor demographics were predominantly white British with a female majority; clonal diversity may be underestimated. Spike-specific TCR repertoires showed rising breadth and depth after two AZD1222 doses. Only five or six AZD1222 recipients tested seropositive at baseline. Scientists sampled the repertoires only once the peak T cell response had passed.

Germline V gene data show CDR1 as DFQATT and CDR2 as SNEGSKA (reference sequence). This CDR3 has 10 amino acids. The V end was cut by 5 bases, the J end by 16 bases, with 15 bases between. A note on this clone: What it binds is not known.

Assay: immunoSEQ multiplex PCR; the TCRdb copy retains only in-frame clones and omits some. The sample has just over 60,000 clones; roughly 80% are singletons. The receptor was isolated from an adult in good health. The rearrangement links TRBV20-1 to TRBJ2-1; D may be TRBD1 (5 bases). This material consisted of peripheral blood, taken on day 0 of AZD1222 vaccination. This CDR3 is CSASQDLGFF. CDR3 in DNA: TGCAGTGCTTCACAGGATTTGGGATTCTTC.